The source of this T cell receptor beta chain is a study of T cells in Graves' hyperthyroidism and ophthalmopathy. This clonotype was seen many times. Hyperthyroidism was newly diagnosed in patients aged 18 to 65 (duration under 2 months). Orbital computed tomography, thyroid ultrasound, serum thyroxine and TRAb, and clinical symptoms together informed the diagnoses. V dropped 4 bases and J dropped 4; count of bases not matched to a gene: 10. Germline-derived CDR1 and CDR2 are SSHAT and FNYEAQ (reference sequence). The CDR3 length is 16 residues. RNA transcripts yielded amplified TCR beta CDR3 regions. A set of HTBI primers served as the primers for a first-round RT-PCR of the TCR CDR3. TCRdb reanalysed the multiplex PCR reads using MiXCR and keeps one entry per CDR3 protein. The data show around 380,000 distinct CDR3 sequences, 13% seen once.

The sequence came from a man aged 30 to 45 with Graves' hyperthyroidism that later progressed to Graves' ophthalmopathy. The source material was blood. V gene TRBV7-7 combines with J gene TRBJ2-5, with TRBD1 matching over 9 bases. DNA of the CDR3: TGTGCCAGCAGCTCGGACCCGACAGGGGGTGTAGAGACCCAGTACTTC. Protein product: CASSSDPTGGVETQYF.